This TCR beta chain came from a study of blood T cell repertoires in COVID-19. Study as a whole: Some COVID-19 samples were acute and others convalescent; all came from the United States, Italy and Spain. Sources were T cells, B-cell-depleted T cells, or PBMCs; the material itself was cDNA or gDNA.

TCRdb keeps only in-frame clones here, not all; method: immunoSEQ multiplex PCR. The table lists about 170,000 clones, around 85% of them singletons. This CDR3 is 15 amino acids long. The germline gives CDR1 SGHRS, CDR2 YFSETQ. The V end lost 4 bases, the J end lost 2 bases, and 15 bases lay between the germline ends. The sequence came from a woman in her sixties or seventies with COVID-19, enrolled during active disease. The genes are TRBV5-1 and TRBJ1-1; the D gene is possibly TRBD1 (6 bases). The sequenced sample consisted of peripheral blood. Here the CDR3 DNA reads TGCGCCAGCAGCATTGGACAGTTGGACAACACTGAAGCTTTCTTT. Protein sequence: CASSIGQLDNTEAFF.